The 26 T cell receptor beta chains given below trace back to one sample, sequenced in a study of control samples from healthy donors and cancer patients. The method was immunoSEQ multiplex PCR; TCRdb's version includes in-frame clones alone and lacks a portion of them. Among approximately 90,000 clones, around 89% were seen once, and the ten largest hold approximately 15%. Sequenced sample: blood. These receptors came from a woman aged 70 to 79 in good health.

The gene calls are TRBV20-1 and TRBJ2-7; possibly TRBD2 for D (6 bases). The CDR3 has 14 amino acids. Looked up from germline, CDR1 is DFQATT and CDR2 is SNEGSKA (reference sequence). Trimming removed 3 bases from V and 3 bases from J, with 15 bases in between. The CDR3 DNA reads as TGCAGTGCTAGTCAGGGTGGGGGAGGCTACGAGCAGTACTTC. Translating it yields CSASQGGGGYEQYF.

The genes are TRBV30 and TRBJ2-1, with a tentative D call TRBD1 (8 bases). The V gene's germline CDR1 is GTSNPN and CDR2 SVGIG (reference sequence). Trimming took 4 bases from V and 9 from J, leaving 16 bases between them. This CDR3 has 13 residues. For the CDR3, the DNA is TGTGCCTGGACTCGACAGGGGAGGGCTGAGCAGTTCTTC. It translates to CAWTRQGRAEQFF.

The chain employs TRBV15 and TRBJ1-2, with D hard to call. The CDR3 extends over 14 amino acids. The ends were cut back, 0 bases at V and 4 bases at J, with 9 bases in the middle. Germline V gene data show CDR1 as LNHNV and CDR2 as YYDKDF (reference sequence). The CDR3 DNA sequence: TGTGCCACCAGCAGAGATCCCCCAACCTATGGCTACACCTTC. It is translated as CATSRDPPTYGYTF.

The rearrangement links TRBV5-1 to TRBJ2-7; no definite D call. V was clipped by 1 base and J by 3 bases, with 8 bases between them. This CDR3 has 13 residues. Germline V gene sequence: CDR1 SGHRS, CDR2 YFSETQ. The CDR3 protein is CASSLTQNYEQYF. CDR3 coding DNA: TGCGCCAGCAGCTTGACACAGAACTACGAGCAGTACTTC.

J is TRBJ1-1 and V is TRBV7-6; 9 nucleotides match TRBD1. The length of the CDR3 is 16 residues. The trim removed 1 base at V and 0 bases at J, leaving 3 bases unmatched. CDR1 SGHVS and CDR2 FNYEAQ come from the germline V gene. The CDR3 spells CASSLGGTGMNTEAFF. DNA for the CDR3: TGTGCCAGCAGCTTAGGTGGGACAGGGATGAACACTGAAGCTTTCTTT.

By share, this clone counts as medium-sized. The junction and the germline gene differ at one end; a read error may be behind it. The rearrangement joins TRBV6-5 to TRBJ2-1, with TRBD2 matching 11 bases. CDR1 MNHEY and CDR2 SVGAGI come from the germline V gene. There are 14 residues in the CDR3. The CDR3 region is CAYGGTSGYNEQFF. In nucleotides, the CDR3 is TGCGCCTATGGTGGGACTAGCGGTTACAATGAGCAGTTCTTC.

This clone was picked up one time. J is TRBJ1-1 and V is TRBV20-1; D remains unclear. The CDR3 runs 12 residues. Deletions cut 3 bases from V and 0 bases from J, with 5 bases between. The germline V gene has CDR1 DFQATT and CDR2 SNEGSKA (reference sequence). The CDR3 region has the DNA TGCAGTGCTAGTCGTGTGAACACTGAAGCTTTCTTT. Encoded protein: CSASRVNTEAFF.

The chain uses TRBV9 and TRBJ2-3, with D tentatively TRBD1 (5 bases). Germline-derived CDR1 and CDR2 are SGDLS and YYNGEE. Trimming shortened V by 6 bases and J by 3 bases, and 17 bases separated the two germline ends. This CDR3 is 15 amino acids long. DNA of the CDR3: TGTGCCAGCACGACGACAGTTTCACGGACAGATACGCAGTATTTT. Protein: CASTTTVSRTDTQYF.

This sequence joins TRBV5-1 and TRBJ2-7; tentatively, D is TRBD2 (6 bases). V was trimmed by 0 bases and J by 0 bases, leaving 10 bases between them. CDR1 is SGHRS and CDR2 is YFSETQ in the germline V gene. The CDR3 is 15 amino acids. The CDR3 DNA reads TGCGCCAGCAGCTTGGGGAGGGGCCACTCCTACGAGCAGTACTTC. It specifies CASSLGRGHSYEQYF.

This chain connects TRBV5-1 to TRBJ1-3; 7 bases agree with TRBD1. Losses at the gene ends were 5 bases for V and 4 bases for J; bases not matched to a gene: 3. CDR3 size: 13 residues. Germline V gene lookup returns CDR1 SGHRS and CDR2 YFSETQ. This CDR3 is CASSRGQGNTIYF. The CDR3 DNA is TGCGCCAGCAGTAGGGGACAGGGAAACACCATATATTTT.

The gene calls are TRBV5-4 and TRBJ1-1, with a weak D call TRBD1 (5 bases). Germline V CDR1 and CDR2: SGHNT, YYREEE (reference sequence). There are 15 residues in the CDR3. V was shortened by 6 bases and J by 0 bases, with 15 bases between the two germline ends. CDR3 sequence (DNA): TGTGCCAGCAAGCCCGAGGGGTCTTTGAACACTGAAGCTTTCTTT. It codes for CASKPEGSLNTEAFF.

The J gene is TRBJ1-2, the V gene TRBV5-4, with 7 bases aligning to TRBD1. This CDR3 contains 15 residues. Germline V CDR1 and CDR2: SGHNT, YYREEE (reference sequence). The V segment lost 0 bases and the J segment 6 bases; nucleotides outside the gene matches: 8. The CDR3 nucleotides are TGTGCCAGCAGCTTGGTTGTACAGGGGATAAATGGCTACACCTTC. It specifies CASSLVVQGINGYTF.

V gene TRBV30 combines with J gene TRBJ1-6; no reliable D call. The CDR3 runs 12 residues. Per germline, CDR1 GTSNPN and CDR2 SVGIG (reference sequence). V was cut by 2 bases and J by 7 bases, with 6 bases left in between. The CDR3 spells CAWSTGNSPLHF. In nucleotides, the CDR3 is TGTGCCTGGAGTACCGGGAATTCACCCCTCCACTTT.

The chain combines TRBV5-5 with TRBJ2-6; no clear D. CDR1 is SGHKS, CDR2 YYEKEE, per germline (reference sequence). CDR3 length equals 16 residues. The germline V and J ends were trimmed by 2 bases and 0 bases, with 9 bases remaining between them. The CDR3 loop reads CASSFNPTSGANVLTF. The CDR3 DNA is TGTGCCAGCAGCTTTAACCCGACCTCTGGGGCCAACGTCCTGACTTTC.

This clone occurred a few times. V gene TRBV6-5 combines with J gene TRBJ1-2, with D tentatively TRBD1 (6 bases). Germline V gene lookup returns CDR1 MNHEY and CDR2 SVGAGI. V was shortened by 0 bases and J by 0 bases, with 11 bases between the two germline ends. CDR3 length: 16 amino acids. This chain's CDR3 is CASSYSYRTANYGYTF. The CDR3 DNA reads as TGTGCCAGCAGTTACTCGTACAGGACAGCTAACTATGGCTACACCTTC.

The chain recombines TRBV5-1 with TRBJ2-5, with D unresolved. In germline, CDR1 is SGHRS, CDR2 YFSETQ. The CDR3 has 13 residues. V was pared by 0 bases and J by 4 bases, with 7 bases between. The CDR3 sequence: CASSLEQLETQYF. CDR3 nucleotide sequence: TGCGCCAGCAGCTTGGAACAGCTAGAGACCCAGTACTTC.

This chain connects TRBV5-1 to TRBJ2-3, with D maybe TRBD1 (6 bases). Trimming removed 2 bases at V and 1 base at J, with 8 bases between. Germline-derived CDR1 and CDR2 are SGHRS and YFSETQ. There are 14 residues in the CDR3. The CDR3 protein is CASSLQGGTDTQYF. CDR3 nucleotide sequence: TGCGCCAGCAGCTTACAGGGTGGCACAGATACGCAGTATTTT.

V gene TRBV29-1 combines with J gene TRBJ1-1; D not resolved. This CDR3 is built from 11 residues. Germline CDR1 reads SQVTM; CDR2 reads ANQGSEA. V lost 4 bases to trimming and J lost 6 bases, with 9 bases between them. For the CDR3, the DNA is TGCAGCGTTGGGGCAGAGGCTGAAGCTTTCTTT. It encodes CSVGAEAEAFF.

The rearrangement joins TRBV18 to TRBJ1-1, with 8 bases lining up with TRBD1. Germline lookup yields CDR1 KGHSH and CDR2 LQKENI. The CDR3 loop spans 16 amino acids. V shed 6 bases and J 1 base; nucleotides not matched to a gene: 10. The CDR3 DNA reads as TGTGCCAGCTCCCTCGGGGACAGGACAGCGAACACTGAAGCTTTCTTT. This translates into CASSLGDRTANTEAFF.

The rearrangement links TRBV6-5 to TRBJ2-6; D is unclear. This CDR3 has 13 residues. Germline V CDR1 and CDR2: MNHEY, SVGAGI. V lost 7 bases and J lost 4, with 8 bases in between. The CDR3 is CASIGRGANVLTF. The CDR3 DNA reads as TGTGCCAGCATAGGTCGGGGGGCCAACGTCCTGACTTTC.

The rearrangement joins TRBV4-3 to TRBJ2-3, with a tentative D call TRBD1 (5 bases). The V end lost 9 bases, the J end lost 1 base, and 14 bases lay between the germline ends. CDR1 is LGHNA, CDR2 YSLEER, per germline. The CDR3 is 14 amino acids. The CDR3 loop reads CASSTGGGTDTQYF. The CDR3 nucleotides are TGCGCCAGTTCCACAGGTGGAGGCACAGATACGCAGTATTTT.

In DNA, the CDR3 is TGTGCCAGCAGAGGCGGACTAGCGGGGACTCAAGAGACCCAGTACTTC. It codes for CASRGGLAGTQETQYF. This sequence joins TRBV2 and TRBJ2-5, with 12 bases aligning to TRBD2. V was clipped by 6 bases and J by 2 bases; unmatched bases: 7. Germline V gives CDR1 SNHLY, CDR2 FYNNEI. The CDR3 has 16 amino acids.

This clone has only a few counts. The chain has TRBV7-9 and TRBJ2-3; 13 nucleotides align to TRBD2. The CDR3 spans 18 residues. CDR1 SEHNR and CDR2 FQNEAQ come from the germline V gene (reference sequence). V lost 1 base, J lost 1 base, and 5 bases stayed unmatched. The chain's CDR3 is CASSLGRTSGRGTDTQYF. For the CDR3, the DNA is TGTGCCAGCAGCTTAGGGAGGACTAGCGGGAGAGGCACAGATACGCAGTATTTT.

This sequence joins TRBV5-1 and TRBJ1-1; D perhaps matches TRBD1 (6 bases). The CDR3 spans 13 residues. Germline V gene lookup returns CDR1 SGHRS and CDR2 YFSETQ. Trimming removed 3 bases at V and 2 bases at J, with 8 bases between. The CDR3 loop reads CASSWDTNTEAFF. The CDR3 bases are TGCGCCAGCAGCTGGGACACAAACACTGAAGCTTTCTTT.

The chain links TRBV10-3 to TRBJ2-1; D is unclear. Germline lookup yields CDR1 ENHRY and CDR2 SYGVKD. The CDR3 extends over 11 amino acids. V lost 11 bases, J lost 6 bases, and 11 bases lay in between. The DNA of the CDR3 is TGTGCCGCATACTCCGGCAATGAGCAGTTCTTC. Its translation is CAAYSGNEQFF.

The chain uses TRBV11-2 and TRBJ1-1, with no clear D. V lost 4 bases, J lost 4 bases, and 1 base lay in between. CDR1 is SGHAT, CDR2 FQNNGV, per germline. The CDR3 sequence is 10 residues long. As DNA, the CDR3 is TGTGCCAGCAGCTCCACTGAAGCTTTCTTT. Translation: CASSSTEAFF.